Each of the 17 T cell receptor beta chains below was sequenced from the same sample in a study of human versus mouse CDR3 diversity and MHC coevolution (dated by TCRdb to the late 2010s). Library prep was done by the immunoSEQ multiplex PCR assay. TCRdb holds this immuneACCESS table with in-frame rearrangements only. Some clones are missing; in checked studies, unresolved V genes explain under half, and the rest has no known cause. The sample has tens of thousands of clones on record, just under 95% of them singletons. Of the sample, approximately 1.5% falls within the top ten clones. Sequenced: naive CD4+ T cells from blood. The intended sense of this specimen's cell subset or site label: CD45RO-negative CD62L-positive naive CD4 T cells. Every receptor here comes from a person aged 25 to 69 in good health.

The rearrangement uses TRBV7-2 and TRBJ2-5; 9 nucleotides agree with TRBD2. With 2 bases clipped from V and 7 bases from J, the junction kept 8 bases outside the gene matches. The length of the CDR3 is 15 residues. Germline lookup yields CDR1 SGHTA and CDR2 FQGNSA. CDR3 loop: CASSLRASGEGTQYF. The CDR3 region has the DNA TGTGCCAGCAGCTTAAGGGCTAGCGGGGAAGGGACCCAGTACTTC. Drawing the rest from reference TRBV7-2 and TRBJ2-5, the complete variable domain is GAGVSQSPSNKVTEKGKDVELRCDPISGHTALYWYRQSLGQGLEFLIYFQGNSAPDKSGLPSDRFSAERTGGSVSTLTIQRTQQEDSAVYLCASSLRASGEGTQYFGPGTRLLVL.

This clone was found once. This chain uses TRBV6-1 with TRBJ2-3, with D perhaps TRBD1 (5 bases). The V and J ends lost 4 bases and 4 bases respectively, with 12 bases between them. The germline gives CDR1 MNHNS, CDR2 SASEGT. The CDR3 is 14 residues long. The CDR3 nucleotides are TGTGCCAGCAGTGGGCAGGGTCCCCCAGATACGCAGTATTTT. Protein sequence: CASSGQGPPDTQYF.

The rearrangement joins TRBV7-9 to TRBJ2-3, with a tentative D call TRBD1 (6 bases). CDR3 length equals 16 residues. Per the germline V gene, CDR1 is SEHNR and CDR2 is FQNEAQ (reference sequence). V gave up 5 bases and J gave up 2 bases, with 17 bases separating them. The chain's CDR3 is CASSPPRGGPTDTQYF. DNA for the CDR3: TGTGCCAGCAGCCCCCCTCGTGGGGGCCCCACAGATACGCAGTATTTT.

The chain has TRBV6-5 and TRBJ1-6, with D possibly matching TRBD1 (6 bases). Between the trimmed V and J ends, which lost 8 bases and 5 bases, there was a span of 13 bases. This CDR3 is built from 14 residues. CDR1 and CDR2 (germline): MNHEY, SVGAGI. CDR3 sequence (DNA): TGTGCCAGCGGCAGGGGATTTAATAATTCACCCCTCCACTTT. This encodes CASGRGFNNSPLHF.

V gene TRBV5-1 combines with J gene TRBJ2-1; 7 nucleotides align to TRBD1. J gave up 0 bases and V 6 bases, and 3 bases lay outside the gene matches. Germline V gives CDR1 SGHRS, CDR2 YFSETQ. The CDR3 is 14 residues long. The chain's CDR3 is CASTDRLSYNEQFF. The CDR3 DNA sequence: TGCGCCAGCACGGACAGGCTCTCCTACAATGAGCAGTTCTTC.

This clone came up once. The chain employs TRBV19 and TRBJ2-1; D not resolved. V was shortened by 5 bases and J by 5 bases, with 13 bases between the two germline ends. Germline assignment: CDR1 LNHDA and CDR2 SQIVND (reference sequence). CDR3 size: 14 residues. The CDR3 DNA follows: TGTGCCAGTAGTTCGCGAGTCCGCGACAATGAGCAGTTCTTC. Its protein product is CASSSRVRDNEQFF.

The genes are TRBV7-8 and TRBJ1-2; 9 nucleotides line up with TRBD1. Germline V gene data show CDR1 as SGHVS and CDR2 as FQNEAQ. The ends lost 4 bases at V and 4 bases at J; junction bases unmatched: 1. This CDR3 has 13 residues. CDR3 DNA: TGTGCCAGCAGCTCGACAGGGGGCTATGGCTACACCTTC. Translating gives CASSSTGGYGYTF.

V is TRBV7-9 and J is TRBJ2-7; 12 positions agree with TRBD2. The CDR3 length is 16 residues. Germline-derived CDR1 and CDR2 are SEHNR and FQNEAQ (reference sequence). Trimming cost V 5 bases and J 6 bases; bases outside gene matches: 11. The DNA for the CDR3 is TGTGCCAGCAGCCCACCAAACGCGGGACTAGCGGGCGAGCAGTACTTC. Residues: CASSPPNAGLAGEQYF.

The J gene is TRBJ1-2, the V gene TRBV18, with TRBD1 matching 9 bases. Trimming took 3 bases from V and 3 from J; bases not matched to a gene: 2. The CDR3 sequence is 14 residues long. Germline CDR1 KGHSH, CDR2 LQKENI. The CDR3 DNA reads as TGTGCCAGCTCACCGAGGACAGGGGACTATGGCTACACCTTC. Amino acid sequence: CASSPRTGDYGYTF.

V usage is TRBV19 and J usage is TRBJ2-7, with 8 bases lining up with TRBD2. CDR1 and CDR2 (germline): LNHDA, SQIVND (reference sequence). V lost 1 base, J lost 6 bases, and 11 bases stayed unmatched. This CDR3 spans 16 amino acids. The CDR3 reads CASSIARGSGTVEQYF. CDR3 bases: TGTGCCAGTAGTATAGCCCGGGGTAGCGGGACCGTCGAGCAGTACTTC.

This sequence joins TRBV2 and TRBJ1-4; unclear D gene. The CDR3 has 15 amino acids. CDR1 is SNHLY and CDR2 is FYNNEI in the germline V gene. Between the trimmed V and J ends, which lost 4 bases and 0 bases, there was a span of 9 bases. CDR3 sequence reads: CASSVEASTNEKLFF. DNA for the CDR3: TGTGCCAGCAGTGTGGAGGCTTCAACTAATGAAAAACTGTTTTTT.

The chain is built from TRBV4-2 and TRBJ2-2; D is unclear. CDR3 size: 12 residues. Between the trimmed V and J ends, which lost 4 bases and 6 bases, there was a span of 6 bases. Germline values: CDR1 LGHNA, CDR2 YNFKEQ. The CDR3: CASSPPSGELFF. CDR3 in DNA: TGTGCCAGCAGCCCCCCCTCCGGGGAGCTGTTTTTT.

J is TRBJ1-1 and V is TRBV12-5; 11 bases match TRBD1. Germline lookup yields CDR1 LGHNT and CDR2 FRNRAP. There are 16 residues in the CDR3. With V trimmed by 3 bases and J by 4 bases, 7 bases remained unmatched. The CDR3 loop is CASGFGWGTGGTEAFF. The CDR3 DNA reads TGTGCTAGTGGTTTCGGCTGGGGGACAGGGGGCACTGAAGCTTTCTTT.

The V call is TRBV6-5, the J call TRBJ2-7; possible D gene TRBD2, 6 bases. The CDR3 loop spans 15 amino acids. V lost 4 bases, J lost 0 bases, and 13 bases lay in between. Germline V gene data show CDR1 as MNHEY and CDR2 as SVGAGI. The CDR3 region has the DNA TGTGCCAGCAGTTCCACGGGACTTAGCTCCTACGAGCAGTACTTC. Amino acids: CASSSTGLSSYEQYF.

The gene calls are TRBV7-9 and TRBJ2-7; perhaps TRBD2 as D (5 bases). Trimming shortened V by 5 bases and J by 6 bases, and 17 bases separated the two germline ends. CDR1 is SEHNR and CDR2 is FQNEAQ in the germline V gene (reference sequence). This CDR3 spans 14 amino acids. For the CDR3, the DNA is TGTGCCAGCAGCGGCGGGCTTCTTGGGTCCGAGCAGTACTTC. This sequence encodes CASSGGLLGSEQYF.

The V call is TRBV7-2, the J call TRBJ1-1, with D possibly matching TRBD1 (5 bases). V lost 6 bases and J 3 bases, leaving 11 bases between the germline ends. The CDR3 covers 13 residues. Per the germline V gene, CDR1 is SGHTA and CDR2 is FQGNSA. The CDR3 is CASRSGGDTEAFF. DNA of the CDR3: TGTGCCAGCAGGAGTGGGGGGGACACTGAAGCTTTCTTT.

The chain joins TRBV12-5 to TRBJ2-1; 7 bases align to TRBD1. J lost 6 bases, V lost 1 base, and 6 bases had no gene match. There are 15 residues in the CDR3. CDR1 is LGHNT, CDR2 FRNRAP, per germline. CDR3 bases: TGTGCTAGTGGTTTGGGACAGGGAGTGACCAATGAGCAGTTCTTC. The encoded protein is CASGLGQGVTNEQFF. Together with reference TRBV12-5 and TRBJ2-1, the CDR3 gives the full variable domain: DARVTQTPRHKVTEMGQEVTMRCQPILGHNTVFWYRQTMMQGLELLAYFRNRAPLDDSGMPKDRFSAEMPDATLATLKIQPSEPRDSAVYFCASGLGQGVTNEQFFGPGTRLTVL.